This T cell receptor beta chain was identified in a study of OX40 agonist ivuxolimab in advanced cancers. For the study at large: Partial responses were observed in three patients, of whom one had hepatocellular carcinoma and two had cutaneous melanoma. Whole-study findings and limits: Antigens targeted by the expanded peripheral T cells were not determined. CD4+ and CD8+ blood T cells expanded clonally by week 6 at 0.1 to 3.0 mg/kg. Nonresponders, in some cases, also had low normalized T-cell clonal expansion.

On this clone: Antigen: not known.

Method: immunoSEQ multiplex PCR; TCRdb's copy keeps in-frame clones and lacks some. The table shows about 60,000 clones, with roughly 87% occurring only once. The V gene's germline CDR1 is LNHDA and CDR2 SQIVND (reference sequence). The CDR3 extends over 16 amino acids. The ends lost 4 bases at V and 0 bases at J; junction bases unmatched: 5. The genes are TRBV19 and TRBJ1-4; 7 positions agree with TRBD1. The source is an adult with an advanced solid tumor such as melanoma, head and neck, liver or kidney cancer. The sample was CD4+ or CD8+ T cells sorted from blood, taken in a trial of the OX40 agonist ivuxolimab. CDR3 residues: CASSTPGGTTNEKLFF. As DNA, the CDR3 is TGTGCCAGTAGTACTCCAGGGGGAACAACTAATGAAAAACTGTTTTTT.